This T cell receptor (beta chain) was found in a study of blood T cell repertoires in COVID-19. In the study overall: The United States, Italy and Spain were the sources of the acute and convalescent COVID-19 samples. Sources were T cells, B-cell-depleted T cells, or PBMCs; the material itself was cDNA or gDNA.

The CDR3 length is 14 residues. Germline CDR1 reads MNHEY; CDR2 reads SVGAGI. The ends lost 6 bases at V and 6 bases at J; junction bases unmatched: 9. Under the authors' procedure: Amplified reference gene primers provided the basis for estimating nucleated cell counts. The repertoire was sequenced with immunoSEQ multiplex PCR; TCRdb's copy has only in-frame clones and lacks some. V and J calls and clone size come straight from that table; D and trimming were deduced from the DNA. This sample has around 260,000 clones, with 87% found just once. The receptor's source is a woman aged 50 to 60 with acute or convalescent COVID-19. What was sequenced was peripheral blood. The chain combines TRBV6-5 with TRBJ1-1; TRBD1 agrees at 8 bases. In nucleotides, the CDR3 is TGTGCCAGCAGCCCAACGGACAGGGAATCTGAAGCTTTCTTT. Encoded protein: CASSPTDRESEAFF.